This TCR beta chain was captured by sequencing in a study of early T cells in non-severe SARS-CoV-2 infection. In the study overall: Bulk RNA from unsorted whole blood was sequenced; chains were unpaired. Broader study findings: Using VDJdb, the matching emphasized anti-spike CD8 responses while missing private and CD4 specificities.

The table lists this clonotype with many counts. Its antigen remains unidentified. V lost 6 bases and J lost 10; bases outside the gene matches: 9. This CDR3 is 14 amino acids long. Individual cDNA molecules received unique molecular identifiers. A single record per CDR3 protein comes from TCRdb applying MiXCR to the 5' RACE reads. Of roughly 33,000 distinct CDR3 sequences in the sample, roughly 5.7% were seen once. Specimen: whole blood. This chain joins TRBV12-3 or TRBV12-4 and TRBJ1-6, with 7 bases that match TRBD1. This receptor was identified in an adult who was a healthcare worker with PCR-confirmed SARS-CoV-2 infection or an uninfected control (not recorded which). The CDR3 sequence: CASSLTGERSPLHF. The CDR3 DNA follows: TGTGCCAGCAGCCTAACAGGGGAGAGGTCACCCCTCCACTTT.